This T cell receptor beta chain was observed in a study of breast tumors, draining lymph nodes, adjacent tissues (dated by TCRdb to about 2016). Study-level background: The study compared TCR beta repertoires across tumor, adjacent nontumor tissue and axillary lymph nodes from breast cancer patients. The study was designed to assess the relationships and possible T-cell exchange between tumor, surrounding tissue and draining lymph node repertoires in human breast cancer. Beyond this particular receptor, the publication reports: Tumor and nontumor tissue repertoires were significantly more similar in luminal-like than in basal-like breast cancer. T-cell repertoire diversity in tumors was found to be lower than in lymph nodes but higher than in nontumor tissue, and preferential V and J gene usage was observed. A scenario in which most tumor T cells derive from the lymph node and then expand within tumor tissue was judged to be consistent with the data. The study presented the conclusion that tumor T cells originate in lymph nodes as consistent with a hypothesis, not as something directly demonstrated.

The reads were generated on an Illumina HiSeq 2000. Multiplex PCR amplification was used to generate the TCR beta chain libraries. High-throughput sequencing was used to analyze the amplified TCR beta chain products. The public reads were reanalyzed by TCRdb: fastp trimming at Q25, MiXCR alignment, in-frame beta chains only. Each entry is one CDR3 protein sequence, shown with its most common DNA and genes. In all, the sample holds around 140,000 distinct CDR3 sequences, and approximately 20% of those were seen once. Of the sample, just over 2.5% falls within the top ten clones. The sample holds many counts of this clonotype. The antigen this receptor binds is unknown. No base quality values were provided; no much bigger clone lies one nucleotide off. Looking up the germline V gene (reference sequence) yields CDR1 DFQATT and CDR2 SNEGSKA. The CDR3 spans 14 residues, from the cysteine through the phenylalanine. Just the 42-base CDR3 DNA is kept, in frame starting at base 1. V is pruned by 0 bases and J by 10 bases, leaving 12 bases of the junction without a gene match.

Lymph node samples came from the axillary draining lymph nodes of breast cancer patients. The sequence came from a female donor with breast cancer. Some clones in this sample may be carry-over from other donors' samples. The source material was axillary lymph node tissue. Recombination connected TRBV20-1 to TRBJ2-7; TRBD2 aligns with 7 central bases. The nucleotides are TGCAGTGCTAGAGAAGAGGGACTACTACGATTACAGTACTTC. Its product reads: CSAREEGLLRLQYF.